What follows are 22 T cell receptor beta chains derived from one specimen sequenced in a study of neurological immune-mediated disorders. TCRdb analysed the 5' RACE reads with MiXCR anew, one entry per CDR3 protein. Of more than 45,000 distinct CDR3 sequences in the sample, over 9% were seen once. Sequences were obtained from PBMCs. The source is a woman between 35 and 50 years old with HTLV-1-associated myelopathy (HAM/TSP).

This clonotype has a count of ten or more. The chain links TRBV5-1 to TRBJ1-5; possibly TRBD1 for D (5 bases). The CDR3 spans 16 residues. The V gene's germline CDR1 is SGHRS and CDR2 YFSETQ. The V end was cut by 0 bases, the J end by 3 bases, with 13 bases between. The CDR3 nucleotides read TGCGCCAGCAGCTTGGTCAGGGTACCCCTCAATCAGCCCCAGCATTTT. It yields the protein CASSLVRVPLNQPQHF.

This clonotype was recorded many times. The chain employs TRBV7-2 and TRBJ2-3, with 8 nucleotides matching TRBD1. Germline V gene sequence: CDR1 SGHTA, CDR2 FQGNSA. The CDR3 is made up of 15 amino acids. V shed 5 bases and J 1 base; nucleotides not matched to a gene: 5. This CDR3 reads CASSPQGQGTDTQYF. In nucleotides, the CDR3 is TGTGCCAGCAGCCCTCAGGGACAGGGCACAGATACGCAGTATTTT.

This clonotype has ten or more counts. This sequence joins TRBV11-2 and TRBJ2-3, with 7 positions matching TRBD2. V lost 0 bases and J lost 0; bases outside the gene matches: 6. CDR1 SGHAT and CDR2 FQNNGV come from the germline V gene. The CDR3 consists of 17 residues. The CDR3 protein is CASSLDGTKMSTDTQYF. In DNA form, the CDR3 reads TGTGCCAGCAGCTTAGATGGGACTAAGATGAGCACAGATACGCAGTATTTT.

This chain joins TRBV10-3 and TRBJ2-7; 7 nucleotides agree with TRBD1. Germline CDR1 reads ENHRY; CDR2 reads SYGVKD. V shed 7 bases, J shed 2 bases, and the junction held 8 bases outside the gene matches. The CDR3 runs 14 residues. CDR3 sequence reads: CAITPGQYTYEQYF. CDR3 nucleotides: TGTGCCATCACTCCGGGACAGTACACCTACGAGCAGTACTTC.

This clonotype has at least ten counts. The CDR3 sequence: CASSNAVDSPLHF. CDR3 DNA sequence: TGTGCCAGCAGCAACGCAGTGGATTCACCCCTCCACTTT. V usage is TRBV12-3 or TRBV12-4 and J usage is TRBJ1-6; D unresolved. The CDR3 covers 13 residues. With 6 bases removed from V and 8 bases from J, the gap between germline ends came to 11 bases.

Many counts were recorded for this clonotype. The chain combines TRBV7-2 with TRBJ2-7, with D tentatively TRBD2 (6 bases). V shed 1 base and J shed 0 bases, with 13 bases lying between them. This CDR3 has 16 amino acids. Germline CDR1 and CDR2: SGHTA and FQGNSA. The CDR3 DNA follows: TGTGCCAGCAGCTTAGTCGGCGGGGCCAGCTCCTACGAGCAGTACTTC. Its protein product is CASSLVGGASSYEQYF.

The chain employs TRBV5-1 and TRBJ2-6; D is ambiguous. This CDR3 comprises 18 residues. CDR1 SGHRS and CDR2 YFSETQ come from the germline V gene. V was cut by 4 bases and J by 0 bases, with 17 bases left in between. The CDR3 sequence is CASSRWVAGNSGANVLTF. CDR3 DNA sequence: TGCGCCAGCAGCCGCTGGGTGGCAGGCAACTCTGGGGCCAACGTCCTGACTTTC.

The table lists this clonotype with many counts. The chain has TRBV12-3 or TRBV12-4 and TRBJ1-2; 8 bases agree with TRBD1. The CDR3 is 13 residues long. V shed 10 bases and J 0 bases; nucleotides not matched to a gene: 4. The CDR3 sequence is CATADRANYGYTF. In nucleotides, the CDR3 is TGTGCCACCGCGGACAGGGCTAACTATGGCTACACCTTC.

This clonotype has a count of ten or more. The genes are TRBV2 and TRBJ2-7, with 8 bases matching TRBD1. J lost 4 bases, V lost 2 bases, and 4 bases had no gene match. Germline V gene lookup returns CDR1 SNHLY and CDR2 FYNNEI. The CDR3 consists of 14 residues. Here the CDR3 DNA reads TGTGCCAGCAGTGAACAGGGGGCGATGTACGAGCAGTACTTC. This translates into CASSEQGAMYEQYF.

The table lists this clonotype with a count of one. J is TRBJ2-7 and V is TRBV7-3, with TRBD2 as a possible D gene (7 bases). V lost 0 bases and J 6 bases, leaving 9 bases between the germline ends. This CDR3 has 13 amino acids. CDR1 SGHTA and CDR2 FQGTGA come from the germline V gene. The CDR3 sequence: CASSLTGGGEQYF. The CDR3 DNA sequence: TGTGCCAGCAGCTTAACGGGAGGGGGCGAGCAGTACTTC.

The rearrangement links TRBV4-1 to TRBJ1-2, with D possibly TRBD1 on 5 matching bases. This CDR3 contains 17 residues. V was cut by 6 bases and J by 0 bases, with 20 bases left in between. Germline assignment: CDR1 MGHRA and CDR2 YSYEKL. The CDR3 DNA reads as TGCGCCAGCAGTTGTCCCTCAGTGACAGCCGCTAACTATGGCTACACCTTC. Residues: CASSCPSVTAANYGYTF.

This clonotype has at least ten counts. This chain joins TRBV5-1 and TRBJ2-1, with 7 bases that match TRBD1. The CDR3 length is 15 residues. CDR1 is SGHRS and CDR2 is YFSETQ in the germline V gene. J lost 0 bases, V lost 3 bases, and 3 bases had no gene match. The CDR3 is CASSSHRGSYNEQFF. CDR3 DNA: TGCGCCAGCAGCTCCCACAGGGGCTCCTACAATGAGCAGTTCTTC.

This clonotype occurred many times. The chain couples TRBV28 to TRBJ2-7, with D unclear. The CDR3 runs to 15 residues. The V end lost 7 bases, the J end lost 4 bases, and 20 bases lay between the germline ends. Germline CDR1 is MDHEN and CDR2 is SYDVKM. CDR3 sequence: CASTLPGGPEYEQYF. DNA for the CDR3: TGTGCCAGCACTCTGCCCGGCGGCCCCGAGTACGAGCAGTACTTC.

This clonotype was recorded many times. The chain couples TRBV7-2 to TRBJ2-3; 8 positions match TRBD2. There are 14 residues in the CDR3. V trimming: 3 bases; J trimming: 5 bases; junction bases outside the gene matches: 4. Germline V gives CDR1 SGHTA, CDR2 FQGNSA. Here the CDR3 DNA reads TGTGCCAGCAGCTTGGAGCGGGGGATAGATACGCAGTATTTT. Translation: CASSLERGIDTQYF.

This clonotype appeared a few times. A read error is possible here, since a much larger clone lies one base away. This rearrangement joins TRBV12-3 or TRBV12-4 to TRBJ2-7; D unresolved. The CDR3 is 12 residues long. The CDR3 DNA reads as TGTGTCAGCAGTTTGGCAGACTACGAGCAGTACTTC. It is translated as CVSSLADYEQYF.

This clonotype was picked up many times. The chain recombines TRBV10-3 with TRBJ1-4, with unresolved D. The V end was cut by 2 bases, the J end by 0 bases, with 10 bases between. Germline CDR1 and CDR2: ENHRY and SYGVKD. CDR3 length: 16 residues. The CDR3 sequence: CAISERRVTTNEKLFF. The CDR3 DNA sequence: TGTGCCATCAGTGAGCGGCGGGTCACAACTAATGAAAAACTGTTTTTT.

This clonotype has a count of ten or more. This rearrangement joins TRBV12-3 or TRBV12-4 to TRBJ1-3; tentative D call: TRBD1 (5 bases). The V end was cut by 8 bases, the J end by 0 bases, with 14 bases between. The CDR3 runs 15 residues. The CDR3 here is CASGGTGNSGNTIYF. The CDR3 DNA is TGTGCCAGCGGGGGGACGGGGAACTCTGGAAACACCATATATTTT.

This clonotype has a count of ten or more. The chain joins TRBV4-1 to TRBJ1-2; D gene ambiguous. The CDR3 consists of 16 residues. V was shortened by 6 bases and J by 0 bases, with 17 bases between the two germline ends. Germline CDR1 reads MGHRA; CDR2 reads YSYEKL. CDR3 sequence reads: CASRPGPLGANYGYTF. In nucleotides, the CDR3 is TGCGCCAGCAGACCGGGTCCCCTCGGGGCTAACTATGGCTACACCTTC.

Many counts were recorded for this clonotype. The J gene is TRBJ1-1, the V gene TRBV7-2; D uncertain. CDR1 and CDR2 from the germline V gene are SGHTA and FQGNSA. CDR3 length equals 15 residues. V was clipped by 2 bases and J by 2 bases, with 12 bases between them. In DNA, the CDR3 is TGTGCCAGCAGCTTATTCCTCCGGGGAAACACTGAAGCTTTCTTT. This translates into CASSLFLRGNTEAFF.

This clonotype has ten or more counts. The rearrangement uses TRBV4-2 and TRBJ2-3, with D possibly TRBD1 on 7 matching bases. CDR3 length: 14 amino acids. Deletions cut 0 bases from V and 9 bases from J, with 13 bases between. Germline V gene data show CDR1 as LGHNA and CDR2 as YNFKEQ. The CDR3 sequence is CASSQEDRRDTQYF. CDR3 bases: TGTGCCAGCAGCCAAGAGGACAGGAGGGACACGCAGTATTTT.

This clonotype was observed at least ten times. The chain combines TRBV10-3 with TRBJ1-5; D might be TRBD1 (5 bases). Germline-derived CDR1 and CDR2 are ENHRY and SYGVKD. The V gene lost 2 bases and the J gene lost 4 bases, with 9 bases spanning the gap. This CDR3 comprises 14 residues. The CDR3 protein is CAISETGRNQPQHF. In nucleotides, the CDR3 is TGTGCCATCAGTGAGACAGGACGGAATCAGCCCCAGCATTTT.

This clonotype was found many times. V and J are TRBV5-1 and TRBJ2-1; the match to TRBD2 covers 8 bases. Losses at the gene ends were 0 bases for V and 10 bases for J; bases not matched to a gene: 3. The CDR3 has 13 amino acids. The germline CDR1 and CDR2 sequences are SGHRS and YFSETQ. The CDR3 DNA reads TGCGCCAGCAGCTTGGAACCTAGCGGGGAGCAGTTCTTC. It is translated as CASSLEPSGEQFF.